A single sample gave rise to the 9 T cell receptor beta chains below, sequenced in a study. Tregs were sorted as CD4+CD25+CD127-/low cells. TCRdb reanalysed the 5' RACE reads using MiXCR and keeps one entry per CDR3 protein. Of roughly 42,000 distinct CDR3 sequences in the sample, about 20% were seen once. The material sequenced was Tregs sorted from blood. These receptors originate from a female donor with breast cancer.

This clonotype was seen only a few times. The rearrangement links TRBV6-2 or TRBV6-3 to TRBJ1-2; D remains ambiguous. Looked up from germline, CDR1 is MNHEY and CDR2 is SVGEGT. The length of the CDR3 is 17 residues. Trimming removed 7 bases from V and 6 bases from J, with 27 bases in between. Here the CDR3 reads CASTHFSSPGPGNGYTF. The CDR3 region has the DNA TGTGCCAGCACCCACTTTAGTTCGCCGGGTCCGGGGAATGGCTACACCTTC.

This clonotype showed up many times. The rearrangement uses TRBV4-1 and TRBJ2-1; 10 nucleotides match TRBD2. V shed 1 base, J shed 3 bases, and the junction held 0 bases outside the gene matches. The CDR3 runs to 15 residues. Germline V gives CDR1 MGHRA, CDR2 YSYEKL. CDR3: CASSQASGSYNEQFF. CDR3 DNA sequence: TGCGCCAGCAGCCAAGCTAGCGGGAGCTACAATGAGCAGTTCTTC.

V and J are TRBV10-2 and TRBJ2-5, with 9 bases fitting TRBD2. The germline V gene has CDR1 WSHSY and CDR2 SAAADI. The junction had 9 bases not matched to a gene; V was cut back by 0 bases and J by 7 bases. The CDR3 has 16 residues. CDR3 sequence (DNA): TGCGCCAGCAGTGAGTCTCTTCTAGCGGGGTACCGGACCCAGTACTTC. This codes for CASSESLLAGYRTQYF.

This clonotype was found many times. V usage is TRBV29-1 and J usage is TRBJ1-3; the D is unclear. This CDR3 has 14 amino acids. V was cut by 4 bases and J by 0 bases, with 10 bases left in between. Germline assignment: CDR1 SQVTM and CDR2 ANQGSEA. This CDR3 reads CSVGLGSSGNTIYF. The CDR3 DNA sequence: TGCAGCGTTGGATTGGGGAGCTCTGGAAACACCATATATTTT.

Turning to this clonotype: A read error may explain this, as a much larger clone is one base away. This chain joins TRBV5-1 and TRBJ1-2; TRBD1 is a possible D gene (6 bases). With 2 bases removed from V and 6 bases from J, the gap between germline ends came to 11 bases. Germline-derived CDR1 and CDR2 are SGHRS and YFSETQ. CDR3 length: 13 amino acids. The CDR3 coding sequence is TGCGCCAGCAGCTTATCAGGGGACGATGGCTACACCTTC. It translates to CASSLSGDDGYTF.

Regarding this clonotype: Since a much larger clone is just one base distant, this may be a read error. The chain recombines TRBV7-9 with TRBJ1-1, with a possible D match to TRBD1 (6 bases). Germline CDR1 and CDR2: SEHNR and FQNEAQ (reference sequence). The CDR3 covers 15 residues. The CDR3 here is CASSSYTVGGTETFF. CDR3 DNA: TGTGCCAGCAGCTCTTACACAGTCGGGGGCACTGAAACTTTCTTT.

Concerning this clonotype itself: This may be a read error, as it is one base from a much larger clone. The chain has TRBV27 and TRBJ2-1; D perhaps matches TRBD2 (8 bases). Trimming removed 5 bases from V and 4 bases from J, with 18 bases in between. CDR1 MNHEY and CDR2 SMNVEV come from the germline V gene (reference sequence). The CDR3 loop spans 16 amino acids. CDR3 in DNA: TGTGCCAGCAGTCCCCGGGAGGGGGCGTGGTACAATGAGCAGTTCTTC. It is translated as CASSPREGAWYNEQFF.

Many counts were recorded for this clonotype. The gene calls are TRBV7-6 and TRBJ2-5; 8 nucleotides align to TRBD1. The CDR3 has 17 residues. Per the germline V gene, CDR1 is SGHVS and CDR2 is FNYEAQ. With V trimmed by 0 bases and J by 2 bases, 8 bases remained unmatched. The CDR3 here is CASSLASLDRVQETQYF. CDR3 sequence (DNA): TGTGCCAGCAGCTTAGCGTCCCTGGACAGGGTACAAGAGACCCAGTACTTC.

This clonotype was counted between two and nine times. The rearrangement joins TRBV4-1 to TRBJ2-4; D is unclear. The CDR3 has 12 amino acids. V lost 1 base to trimming and J lost 6 bases, with 4 bases between them. Germline V gene lookup returns CDR1 MGHRA and CDR2 YSYEKL. In nucleotides, the CDR3 is TGCGCCAGCAGCCAAGGTCTAAACATTCAGTACTTC. This codes for CASSQGLNIQYF.